The 17 T cell receptor beta chains reported below all come from one sample, sequenced in a study of coeliac disease. Sequencing used immunoSEQ multiplex PCR; TCRdb keeps in-frame clones, though not all of them. The profile shows roughly 7,000 clones, about three fifths of them singletons. Sequencing input: lamina propria lymphocytes from the gut. The origin of the receptors is a woman aged 55 to 70 with active celiac disease.

J is TRBJ1-2 and V is TRBV6-1; 10 bases agree with TRBD1. The junction had 4 bases not matched to a gene; V was cut back by 2 bases and J by 4 bases. The CDR3 extends over 15 amino acids. Germline V gives CDR1 MNHNS, CDR2 SASEGT. This CDR3 reads CASSERDRGSYGYTF. The CDR3 DNA follows: TGTGCCAGCAGTGAAAGGGACAGGGGAAGCTATGGCTACACCTTC.

The chain joins TRBV25-1 to TRBJ2-7, with a weak D call TRBD1 (6 bases). V was shortened by 7 bases and J by 3 bases, with 10 bases between the two germline ends. This CDR3 has 12 amino acids. CDR1 is MGHDK, CDR2 SYGVNS, per germline. CDR3: CASIGGHYEQYF. DNA for the CDR3: TGTGCCAGCATTGGGGGCCACTACGAGCAGTACTTC.

J is TRBJ1-3 and V is TRBV5-4, with TRBD1 matching over 7 bases. The germline CDR1 and CDR2 sequences are SGHNT and YYREEE (reference sequence). V was clipped by 0 bases and J by 4 bases; unmatched bases: 4. The CDR3 runs 15 residues. CDR3 in amino acids: CASSLGRQGGNTIYF. CDR3 nucleotides: TGTGCCAGCAGCTTGGGAAGACAGGGAGGAAACACCATATATTTT.

V is TRBV5-1 and J is TRBJ2-3; 8 nucleotides align to TRBD2. The V and J ends lost 3 bases and 0 bases, in that order; junction bases with no gene match: 0. CDR1 SGHRS and CDR2 YFSETQ come from the germline V gene. The CDR3 is made up of 14 amino acids. CDR3 coding DNA: TGCGCCAGCAGCTCTAGCGGGAGCACAGATACGCAGTATTTT. It translates to CASSSSGSTDTQYF.

This clone was detected once. The chain has TRBV7-3 and TRBJ2-3, with D perhaps matching TRBD1 (6 bases). Trimming took off 1 base at V and 0 bases at J, with 11 bases between the two ends. CDR3 length equals 16 residues. Germline V gene data show CDR1 as SGHTA and CDR2 as FQGTGA. In DNA, the CDR3 is TGTGCCAGCAGCTTAAACGCACAGGGAAGCACAGATACGCAGTATTTT. It translates to CASSLNAQGSTDTQYF.

This sequence joins TRBV7-2 and TRBJ1-1, with 9 bases identical to TRBD1. CDR3 length: 12 amino acids. With 4 bases clipped from V and 9 bases from J, the junction kept 3 bases outside the gene matches. Per the germline V gene, CDR1 is SGHTA and CDR2 is FQGNSA. Here the CDR3 DNA reads TGTGCCAGCAGCTCGGGACAGGGAAAAGCTTTCTTT. Protein sequence: CASSSGQGKAFF.

The chain is built from TRBV29-1 and TRBJ2-3, with 9 bases identical to TRBD2. CDR1 and CDR2 (germline): SQVTM, ANQGSEA. The trim removed 4 bases at V and 2 bases at J, leaving 10 bases unmatched. The CDR3 consists of 16 residues. The CDR3 reads CSVVLPGGGATDTQYF. For the CDR3, the DNA is TGCAGCGTTGTCCTCCCGGGCGGGGGGGCCACAGATACGCAGTATTTT.

This clone was found once. V is TRBV7-3 and J is TRBJ1-1; 9 positions agree with TRBD1. The germline V gene has CDR1 SGHTA and CDR2 FQGTGA. V dropped 5 bases and J dropped 8; count of bases not matched to a gene: 6. CDR3 length: 13 residues. CDR3 sequence: CASSSTGGGEAFF. In DNA, the CDR3 is TGTGCCAGCAGCAGCACAGGGGGCGGGGAAGCTTTCTTT. Variable domain in full (rest from reference TRBV7-3 and TRBJ1-1): GAGVSQTPSNKVTEKGKYVELRCDPISGHTALYWYRQSLGQGPEFLIYFQGTGAADDSGLPNDRFFAVRPEGSVSTLKIQRTERGDSAVYLCASSSTGGGEAFFGQGTRLTVV.

The chain carries TRBV9 and TRBJ2-7, with D maybe TRBD1 (5 bases). Germline assignment: CDR1 SGDLS and CDR2 YYNGEE. Trimming removed 0 bases from V and 3 bases from J, with 7 bases in between. The CDR3 covers 13 residues. The CDR3 DNA sequence: TGTGCCAGCAGCGTAGCTGACAGCTACGAGCAGTACTTC. Translated, it gives CASSVADSYEQYF.

V is TRBV27 and J is TRBJ2-7; 7 bases match TRBD2. This CDR3 region has 14 residues. Germline assignment: CDR1 MNHEY and CDR2 SMNVEV (reference sequence). The V gene end was trimmed by 5 bases and the J gene end by 7 bases; junction bases not matched to a gene: 11. The CDR3 DNA reads as TGTGCCAGCAGTCCCTACGGGAGGCCCACGGAGCAGTACTTC. This encodes CASSPYGRPTEQYF.

In its sample, this clone was seen a few times. V and J are TRBV4-1 and TRBJ2-7, with 9 nucleotides matching TRBD1. With 4 bases clipped from V and 2 bases from J, the junction kept 12 bases outside the gene matches. The CDR3 runs 17 residues. Germline V gene sequence: CDR1 MGHRA, CDR2 YSYEKL. The chain's CDR3 is CASSLTPPRDRAYEQYF. In nucleotides, the CDR3 is TGCGCCAGCAGCCTCACCCCCCCCCGGGACAGGGCCTACGAGCAGTACTTC.

This chain links TRBV18 with TRBJ2-7; the D gene is possibly TRBD1 (6 bases). The length of the CDR3 is 14 residues. Germline CDR1 and CDR2: KGHSH and LQKENI. V dropped 4 bases and J dropped 1 base, with 11 bases sitting between them. DNA of the CDR3: TGTGCCAGCTCACAATCCAGGGGATCCTACGAGCAGTACTTC. Translating gives CASSQSRGSYEQYF.

The chain joins TRBV2 to TRBJ2-1, with 12 bases lining up with TRBD2. Germline loops: CDR1 SNHLY, CDR2 FYNNEI. V lost 8 bases and J lost 3; bases outside the gene matches: 14. The CDR3 loop spans 18 amino acids. CDR3 DNA sequence: TGTGCCAGCGAGGCGGCTAGCGGGGGGGTATTACTCTACAATGAGCAGTTCTTC. It codes for CASEAASGGVLLYNEQFF.

The chain is built from TRBV7-3 and TRBJ2-1; maybe TRBD1 (5 bases). Deletions cut 2 bases from V and 9 bases from J, with 17 bases between. The CDR3 has 15 amino acids. Germline V lookup: CDR1 SGHTA, CDR2 FQGTGA. This CDR3 reads CASSLEATVAFEQFF. DNA of the CDR3: TGTGCCAGCAGCTTAGAAGCGACAGTTGCCTTTGAGCAGTTCTTC.

This clone was observed once. The chain recombines TRBV7-3 with TRBJ1-1, with a tentative D call TRBD1 (5 bases). This CDR3 has 13 residues. Germline V gene lookup returns CDR1 SGHTA and CDR2 FQGTGA. V lost 5 bases to trimming and J lost 10 bases, with 17 bases between them. CDR3 coding DNA: TGTGCCAGCAGCCCAGATGGGGCCCCGGGAGCTTTCTTT. It yields the protein CASSPDGAPGAFF.

The chain combines TRBV7-6 with TRBJ2-7; TRBD2 might be the D (5 bases). V lost 2 bases to trimming and J lost 1 base, with 12 bases between them. The germline gives CDR1 SGHVS, CDR2 FNYEAQ. This CDR3 spans 15 amino acids. CDR3 sequence (DNA): TGTGCCAGCAGCTTATCGTCTAGCTTATCCTACGAGCAGTACTTC. This codes for CASSLSSSLSYEQYF.

This rearrangement joins TRBV9 to TRBJ2-3, with a possible D match to TRBD2 (6 bases). The germline V gene encodes CDR1 SGDLS and CDR2 YYNGEE. V was trimmed by 6 bases and J by 0 bases, leaving 14 bases between them. This CDR3 is built from 15 residues. The CDR3 bases are TGTGCCAGCACCCTCCATGGGACTAGCACAGATACGCAGTATTTT. It is translated as CASTLHGTSTDTQYF. Using reference TRBV9 and TRBJ2-3 for the parts outside the CDR3, the full variable domain is DSGVTQTPKHLITATGQRVTLRCSPRSGDLSVYWYQQSLDQGLQFLIQYYNGEERAKGNILERFSAQQFPDLHSELNLSSLELGDSALYFCASTLHGTSTDTQYFGPGTRLTVL.